The entry below describes one TCR beta chain. The record originates from a study of blood T cell repertoires in COVID-19. Turning to the study itself: The origin of the acute and convalescent COVID-19 samples was the United States, Italy and Spain. PBMCs, B-cell-depleted T cells, or T cells provided the cDNA or gDNA that made up the material.

Original processing methods: The authors estimated nucleated cell counts from reference gene primer amplification. Sequencing used immunoSEQ multiplex PCR; TCRdb keeps in-frame clones, though not all of them. V, J and clone size derive from that table, while D and trimming were established from the DNA sequence. Of approximately 150,000 clones listed, over 70% are singletons. The germline gives CDR1 LNHDA, CDR2 SQIVND (reference sequence). The CDR3 covers 16 residues. J gave up 0 bases and V 6 bases, and 7 bases lay outside the gene matches. The chain joins TRBV19 to TRBJ2-3; 9 positions match TRBD1. The TCR sequence derives from a woman aged 45-59 years with acute or convalescent COVID-19. The sample taken for sequencing was peripheral blood. The CDR3 DNA is TGTGCCAGTAGAAACAGGGGGCACACTAGCACAGATACGCAGTATTTT. Translation: CASRNRGHTSTDTQYF.